This entry lists 6 T cell receptor beta chains sequenced from one sample in a study of cytomegalovirus exposure and HLA in healthy donors. PCR was performed using 60 Vbeta and 13 Jbeta primers. Repertoires were generated with immunoSEQ multiplex PCR, while TCRdb's copy carries only in-frame clones and drops some. The sample records about 82,000 clones, approximately 74% being singletons. Sequencing was done on a sample of PBMCs. All receptors come from a man younger than 40 in good health and CMV-seropositive.

The V gene is TRBV5-1, the J gene TRBJ2-7, with D perhaps TRBD2 (6 bases). This CDR3 is built from 13 residues. V gave up 4 bases and J gave up 1 base, with 9 bases separating them. Germline V gene data show CDR1 as SGHRS and CDR2 as YFSETQ. CDR3 sequence reads: CASSPGRSYEQYF. As DNA, the CDR3 is TGCGCCAGCAGCCCCGGGAGATCCTACGAGCAGTACTTC.

The V gene is TRBV2, the J gene TRBJ1-2, with D possibly matching TRBD1 (6 bases). Trimming took 7 bases from V and 8 from J, leaving 11 bases between them. The germline V gene encodes CDR1 SNHLY and CDR2 FYNNEI. CDR3 length equals 11 residues. The CDR3 DNA reads TGTGCCAGCACCACCGGACAGGGCTACACCTTC. Translated: CASTTGQGYTF. The full variable domain, with the rest looked up from reference TRBV2 and TRBJ1-2, is EPEVTQTPSHQVTQMGQEVILRCVPISNHLYFYWYRQILGQKVEFLVSFYNNEISEKSEIFDDQFSVERPDGSNFTLKIRSTKLEDSAMYFCASTTGQGYTFGSGTRLTVV.

The J gene is TRBJ2-1, the V gene TRBV6-5; 8 bases are a match to TRBD2. Germline CDR1 and CDR2: MNHEY and SVGAGI. CDR3 length: 15 residues. J was trimmed by 2 bases and V by 7 bases; bases with no gene match: 7. The CDR3 region has the DNA TGTGCCAGCACCGCCACGCGGGAGGCCTACAATGAGCAGTTCTTC. It translates to CASTATREAYNEQFF.

This clone was observed a few times. This sequence joins TRBV7-2 and TRBJ2-1, with TRBD2 identical over 13 bases. The CDR3 loop spans 18 amino acids. Germline values: CDR1 SGHTA, CDR2 FQGNSA. Unmatched junction bases numbered 11, after V lost 4 bases and J lost 5 bases. The DNA for the CDR3 is TGTGCCAGCAGCTCCGAACTCACTAGCGGGAGGGCCGACAATGAGCAGTTCTTC. Translation: CASSSELTSGRADNEQFF.

V and J are TRBV5-8 and TRBJ1-3; a weak D match, TRBD1 (5 bases). CDR1 and CDR2 from the germline V gene are SGHTS and YDEGEE. Trimming shortened V by 0 bases and J by 4 bases, and 11 bases separated the two germline ends. CDR3 length: 15 amino acids. In nucleotides, the CDR3 is TGTGCCAGCAGCTTGGTTACGGGGGGAGGAAACACCATATATTTT. Its translation is CASSLVTGGGNTIYF.

In its sample, this clone was seen once. V and J are TRBV2 and TRBJ2-1; 7 nucleotides agree with TRBD1. Germline lookup yields CDR1 SNHLY and CDR2 FYNNEI. This CDR3 is built from 11 residues. V shed 5 bases, J shed 10 bases, and the junction held 2 bases outside the gene matches. CDR3 residues: CASSPGGEQFF. The CDR3 DNA reads as TGTGCCAGCAGTCCAGGGGGAGAGCAGTTCTTC.